The TCR beta chain described here comes from a study of blood T cell repertoires in COVID-19. TCRdb's copy holds only in-frame clones and misses some; the assay was immunoSEQ multiplex PCR. The table lists 250,000 or so clones, 80% to 90% of them singletons, with about 1.7% in the top ten. Germline CDR1 MNHEY, CDR2 SVGAGI. Germline trimming cut 5 bases from V and 3 bases from J; bases unmatched to any gene: 8. CDR3 length equals 15 residues. Two negative PCRs, clearance, or symptom resolution characterized the recovered Cohort 3 donors. V and J are TRBV6-5 and TRBJ2-3, with 7 bases fitting TRBD2. The source material was PBMCs or T cells enriched from blood (not recorded which). The receptor was isolated from a man aged 40-50 years who had recovered from COVID-19. CDR3 DNA: TGTGCCAGCAGTAATCTAGCGGACGGGACAGATACGCAGTATTTT. Protein: CASSNLADGTDTQYF.